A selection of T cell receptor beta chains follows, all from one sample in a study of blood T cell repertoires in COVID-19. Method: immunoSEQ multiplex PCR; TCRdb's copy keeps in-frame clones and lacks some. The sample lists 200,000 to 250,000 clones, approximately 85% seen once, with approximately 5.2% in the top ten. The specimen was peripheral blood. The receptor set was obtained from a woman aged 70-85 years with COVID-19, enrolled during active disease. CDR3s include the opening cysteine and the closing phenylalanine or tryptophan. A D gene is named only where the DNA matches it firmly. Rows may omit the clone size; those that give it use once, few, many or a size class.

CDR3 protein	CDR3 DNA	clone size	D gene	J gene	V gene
CASILRTGGAEGYTF	TGTGCCAGCATACTTCGGACAGGGGGGGCGGAAGGCTACACCTTC	once	TRBD1	TRBJ1-2	TRBV6-5
CASSFRDRGSYTF	TGTGCCAGCAGTTTTCGGGACAGGGGGAGCTACACCTTC	.	TRBD1	TRBJ1-2	TRBV28
CASSFGGRVLNEQFF	TGTGCCAGCAGCTTCGGCGGGAGGGTTCTCAATGAGCAGTTCTTC	.	TRBD2	TRBJ2-1	TRBV5-4
CASSQELEVGELFF	TGCGCCAGCAGCCAAGAACTAGAGGTCGGGGAGCTGTTTTTT	.	.	TRBJ2-2	TRBV4-3
CASSPHTGMAYEQYF	TGTGCCAGCAGCCCCCATACAGGGATGGCCTACGAGCAGTACTTC	once	.	TRBJ2-7	TRBV2
CASSLWQVSNQPQHF	TGTGCCAGCAGCCTTTGGCAGGTGAGCAATCAGCCCCAGCATTTT	.	.	TRBJ1-5	TRBV6-2/TRBV6-3
CASPPGGGGLSIPDTQYF	TGTGCCAGCCCCCCCGGCGGCGGGGGACTGTCTATTCCAGATACGCAGTATTTT	.	TRBD2	TRBJ2-3	TRBV28
CASSIDLVTEAFF	TGTGCCAGTAGTATAGATCTCGTAACTGAAGCTTTCTTT	once	.	TRBJ1-1	TRBV19
CSARINTEAFF	TGCAGTGCGCGTATTAACACTGAAGCTTTCTTT	.	.	TRBJ1-1	TRBV20-1
CSARPGGTF	TGCAGTGCCCGGCCGGGGGGCACCTTC	.	.	TRBJ1-2	TRBV20-1